A single sample is the source of the 9 T cell receptor beta chains below, sequenced in a study of Ad26.COV2.S vaccination and SARS-CoV-2 variants. Clones were read by immunoSEQ multiplex PCR, and TCRdb kept only the in-frame ones, dropping some. The sample yields about 460,000 clones, roughly 87% seen once. This sample's treatment: 19 received Ad26.COV2.S at low or high dose, single or two shots; 5 received placebo; per-sample allocation not given. Following the first vaccine or placebo injection, samples were taken on day 63. Sequencing was performed on peripheral blood, taken in a trial of Ad26.COV2.S vaccine versus placebo. Every receptor here comes from a person aged 18-65 years who received the Ad26.COV2.S COVID-19 vaccine or a placebo.

The CDR3 sequence: CASGRDTEAFF. The DNA of the CDR3 is TGTGCCAGCGGTCGGGACACTGAAGCTTTCTTT. The chain carries TRBV5-6 and TRBJ1-1; D not certain. Germline CDR1 is SGHDT and CDR2 is YYEEEE. V was trimmed by 7 bases and J by 3 bases, leaving 7 bases between them. The CDR3 is made up of 11 amino acids. Supplemented by reference TRBV5-6 and TRBJ1-1, the full variable domain reads DAGVTQSPTHLIKTRGQQVTLRCSPKSGHDTVSWYQQALGQGPQFIFQYYEEEERQRGNFPDRFSGHQFPNYSSELNVNALLLGDSALYLCASGRDTEAFFGQGTRLTVV.

The chain carries TRBV5-5 and TRBJ2-2, with D perhaps TRBD2 (7 bases). CDR1 is SGHKS, CDR2 YYEKEE, per germline (reference sequence). Trimming pared 0 bases from V and 3 bases from J, leaving 15 bases between. This CDR3 contains 17 residues. The CDR3 protein is CASSLVDAGADTGELFF. The CDR3 DNA sequence: TGTGCCAGCAGCTTGGTTGATGCGGGGGCCGACACCGGGGAGCTGTTTTTT.

The rearrangement uses TRBV5-1 and TRBJ2-2; D remains ambiguous. The CDR3 is 14 amino acids. V was shortened by 3 bases and J by 1 base, with 7 bases between the two germline ends. Germline V gene lookup returns CDR1 SGHRS and CDR2 YFSETQ. In DNA form, the CDR3 reads TGCGCCAGCAGCTCTCGATTGAACACCGGGGAGCTGTTTTTT. It yields the protein CASSSRLNTGELFF.

This chain uses TRBV6-5 with TRBJ1-4; a weak D match, TRBD1 (5 bases). V lost 6 bases to trimming and J lost 3 bases, with 14 bases between them. Germline V gene sequence: CDR1 MNHEY, CDR2 SVGAGI. The CDR3 is 15 residues long. CDR3 sequence reads: CASREGPRANEKLFF. CDR3 sequence (DNA): TGTGCCAGCAGGGAGGGACCTCGGGCTAATGAAAAACTGTTTTTT.

The gene calls are TRBV27 and TRBJ2-2, with 8 bases matching TRBD2. The CDR3 is 13 amino acids. The germline V gene encodes CDR1 MNHEY and CDR2 SMNVEV (reference sequence). The V gene end was trimmed by 7 bases and the J gene end by 7 bases; junction bases not matched to a gene: 5. The CDR3 protein is CASIGGAVGELFF. Written as DNA, the CDR3 is TGTGCCAGCATCGGGGGGGCAGTCGGGGAGCTGTTTTTT.

The chain employs TRBV27 and TRBJ2-2; D not resolved. Trimming pared 7 bases from V and 5 bases from J, leaving 14 bases between. The CDR3 is 14 residues long. CDR1 is MNHEY, CDR2 SMNVEV, per germline (reference sequence). The chain's CDR3 is CASNPSPGTGELFF. CDR3 DNA sequence: TGTGCCAGCAATCCCAGTCCCGGAACCGGGGAGCTGTTTTTT.

This chain joins TRBV7-8 and TRBJ2-7, with 7 bases fitting TRBD1. J gave up 1 base and V 1 base, and 10 bases lay outside the gene matches. The germline CDR1 and CDR2 sequences are SGHVS and FQNEAQ. The CDR3 has 17 amino acids. This CDR3 is CASSLVEGAPLSYEQYF. CDR3 coding DNA: TGTGCCAGCAGCTTAGTAGAGGGGGCTCCCCTTTCCTACGAGCAGTACTTC.

V gene TRBV10-1 combines with J gene TRBJ2-7, with D maybe TRBD2 (6 bases). Germline-derived CDR1 and CDR2 are WNHNN and SYGVQD (reference sequence). The CDR3 has 12 residues. Trimming pared 4 bases from V and 7 bases from J, leaving 11 bases between. CDR3 residues: CASSGVAGEQYF. The CDR3 region has the DNA TGCGCCAGCAGTGGGGTGGCGGGGGAGCAGTACTTC.

This clone was found a few times. This chain uses TRBV3-1 (or the pseudogene TRBV3-2) with TRBJ1-6; D unclear. Trimming removed 0 bases from V and 7 bases from J, with 13 bases in between. In germline, CDR1 is LGHDT, CDR2 YNNKEL (reference sequence). The CDR3 totals 16 residues. CDR3 nucleotide sequence: TGTGCCAGCAGCCAAGATCCTCGGCAGAGGAATTCACCCCTCCACTTT. Translation gives CASSQDPRQRNSPLHF.